This T cell receptor beta chain is from a study of T cells in Graves' hyperthyroidism and ophthalmopathy (dated by TCRdb to the late 2010s). About the full investigation: Peripheral blood samples were taken at initial diagnosis, before any treatment was given. An independent validation cohort of under 20 hyperthyroidism patients and about 15 patients who later progressed to ophthalmopathy tested prospective prediction of ophthalmopathy. The 95 to 100 discovery patients were randomly divided into training and test sets at a 7:3 ratio. Once sampling was done, hyperthyroidism patients were given methimazole at a starting dose of 30 mg daily, whereas ophthalmopathy patients were given high-dose intravenous methylprednisolone. A discovery cohort of roughly 96 patients, about 43 with Graves' ophthalmopathy and over 55 with stable Graves' hyperthyroidism, was used to find distinguishing TCR V-J signatures. Thyroid tissue and blood T-cell repertoires from about six Graves' hyperthyroidism patients were also compared in the study. TCR Vbeta CDR3 sequencing of 120 to 150 peripheral blood samples (under 45 ophthalmopathy, 75 hyperthyroidism and some 17 progressor patients) is reported in the paper. Points the paper makes about the study in general: Most expanded thyroid clonotypes (frequency above 0.001) were also detected in blood, a finding suggesting that blood repertoires may reflect thyroid immune responses. No statistical method was used to set the sample size in advance, and investigators knew the group allocation. In validation, the model predicted progression to ophthalmopathy a median of 6.5 months before onset, with over 55% sensitivity and 72.22% specificity. Ophthalmopathy was separated from stable hyperthyroidism by a 13 V-J signature model, with 87.88% sensitivity and approximately 81% specificity obtained in cross-validation and 80%/75% obtained in testing.

TCR beta CDR3 regions were amplified from RNA transcripts. The first round of RT-PCR for the TCR CDR3 was performed with the HTBI primer set and the Qiagen OneStep RT-PCR kit. A second multiplex PCR round built the libraries, followed by size selection and purification. Sequencing of the libraries was done on an Illumina HiSeq2000 using paired-end 100 bp reads. Turning to the authors' computational methods: Raw data were processed with SOAPnuke, discarding reads with adapters, uncalled bases, mean Phred below 15, or no exact constant-primer or identifier match. COPE v1.2.5 was used to merge the high-quality paired reads, and each unique nucleotide sequence was defined as a clonotype. MiTCR v1.1 was used to align clonotypes to the IMGT TRBV, TRBD and TRBJ reference segments. Analysis was restricted to V-J combinations with a frequency above 0.0001, which covered roughly 99% of repertoires. A TCS score was defined as the ratio between F50 (clonal expansion) and ExV (chaos), using BLOSUM62-based TCRdist between CDR3 peptides within each V-J. Welch's t-statistics and random forest reduced fewer than 550 V-J features to 13, which were used in a naive Bayes classifier (R e1071). The public reads were reanalyzed by TCRdb: fastp trimming at Q25, MiXCR alignment, in-frame beta chains only. Rows with a matching CDR3 protein are joined into one entry that keeps the most common DNA and genes. These V and J calls originate from TCRdb's pipeline instead of the authors' own analysis. This sample holds around 280,000 distinct CDR3 sequences; roughly 13% were observed only once. The leading ten clones occupy roughly 7.9% of the sample.

Ends trimmed: V by 6 bases, J by 4 bases; bases unmatched to a gene: 4. The germline V gene sets CDR1 to SGHTA and CDR2 to FQGNSA. The CDR3 spans 14 residues, from the cysteine through the phenylalanine. Of all the DNA, just the CDR3 is kept, 42 bases in frame from base 1. In this sample, this clonotype turned up many times. The target of this receptor is not known. No base qualities exist here, and no much larger clone lies one base off it. Stable Graves' hyperthyroidism was defined as no progression to ophthalmopathy during 18 months of follow-up. Hyperthyroidism patients were newly diagnosed, had a disease duration of under 2 months, and were aged 18 to 65 years. Patients with uncontrolled infections, other autoimmune diseases, pregnancy or lactation were excluded. Diagnoses relied on clinical symptoms, serum thyroxine and TRAb, thyroid ultrasound and orbital computed tomography. PBMCs were separated from about 10 ml of fresh peripheral blood using Ficoll-Paque density gradient centrifugation. Trizol reagent was used to extract total RNA, and RNA quality was then checked on an Agilent 2100 Bioanalyzer.

The chain is made from TRBV7-2 and TRBJ2-3; 10 junctional bases match TRBD2. The TCR originated in a woman aged 40 to 50 with Graves' hyperthyroidism. What was sequenced was blood. The CDR3 reads as follows: CASRQREGSDTQYF. At the DNA level, the sequence is TGTGCCAGCAGGCAGCGGGAGGGGTCAGATACGCAGTATTTT.